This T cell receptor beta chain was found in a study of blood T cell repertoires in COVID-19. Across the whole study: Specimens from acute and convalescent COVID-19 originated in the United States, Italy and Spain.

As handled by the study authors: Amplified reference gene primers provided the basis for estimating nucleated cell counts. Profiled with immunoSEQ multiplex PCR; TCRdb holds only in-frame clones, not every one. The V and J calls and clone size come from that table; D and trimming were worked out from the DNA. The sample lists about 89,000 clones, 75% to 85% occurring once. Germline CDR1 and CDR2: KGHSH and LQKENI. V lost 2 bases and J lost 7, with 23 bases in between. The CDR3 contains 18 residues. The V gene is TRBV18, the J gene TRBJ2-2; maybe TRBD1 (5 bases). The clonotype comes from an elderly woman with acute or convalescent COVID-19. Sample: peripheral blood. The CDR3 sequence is CASSPSLLAGRVGGELFF. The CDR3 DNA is TGTGCCAGCTCACCAAGCCTGCTCGCAGGGCGTGTGGGCGGGGAGCTGTTTTTT.